This TCR beta chain originates from a study of beta chain features in type 1 diabetes. Across the study: Patients did not differ from healthy donors in age, gender or cell yield. Study-wide results and caveats: Type 1 diabetes patients had TCRB CDR3s that were shorter (moderately but significantly so) in all four CD4+ subsets. Type 1 diabetes patients showed fewer insertions and more deletions at VDJ junctions.

On this clone: Its antigen is not known.

The CDR3 consists of 15 residues. V was clipped by 5 bases and J by 2 bases; unmatched bases: 4. Germline V gene lookup returns CDR1 SGHRS and CDR2 YFSETQ. Naive, central memory, regulatory and stem cell-like memory cells within the CD4+ compartment were sorted using CD45RO/CCR7/CD25/CD127/CD95/CD27. Sequenced material consisted of expressed TCRB transcripts (all of the isolated RNA was reverse transcribed). The average read count of naive, central memory and regulatory T cell samples was around 3.6 million. Libraries were prepared by immunoSEQ multiplex PCR; TCRdb keeps only in-frame clonotypes and omits some of them. The sample lists fewer than 350,000 clones, approximately 16% occurring once.

The source material was naive CD4+ T cells from blood. This rearrangement joins TRBV5-1 to TRBJ2-5; 12 bases fit TRBD2. This TCR was sampled from a man between 18 and 35 years old with type 1 diabetes. The CDR3 DNA sequence: TGCGCCAGCAGTTCGACTAGCGGGGGACAAGAGACCCAGTACTTC. Residues: CASSSTSGGQETQYF.